The 21 T cell receptor beta chains given below trace back to one sample, sequenced in a study of T-cell memory formation after mild COVID-19. TCRdb re-called the 5' RACE reads through MiXCR, storing one row per CDR3 protein. This table has about 250,000 distinct CDR3 sequences, approximately 15% appearing once. Sequenced sample: PBMCs or a T cell subset sorted from them (not recorded which). These receptors originate from an adult woman who had mild COVID-19 (a few samples of this study predate the infection). Cell type and time point are not known.

The chain recombines TRBV7-9 with TRBJ2-5, with 9 bases aligning to TRBD2. There are 12 residues in the CDR3. Unmatched junction bases numbered 5, after V lost 10 bases and J lost 5 bases. CDR1 and CDR2 from the germline V gene are SEHNR and FQNEAQ (reference sequence). The CDR3 region is CATGGLAETQYF. CDR3 DNA sequence: TGTGCCACCGGGGGACTAGCCGAGACCCAGTACTTC.

The table lists this clonotype with many counts. The V and J genes are TRBV24-1 and TRBJ2-1, with 13 bases that match TRBD2. The CDR3 extends over 18 amino acids. The J segment lost 4 bases and the V segment lost 3 bases, leaving 8 bases of the junction unmatched. Germline V CDR1 and CDR2: KGHDR, SFDVKD. The CDR3 DNA follows: TGTGCCACCAGTGATCCAAGCCGGACTAGCGGGAGTTACAATGAGCAGTTCTTC. It specifies CATSDPSRTSGSYNEQFF.

The chain is built from TRBV20-1 and TRBJ1-1, with 7 bases matching TRBD1. Germline CDR1 DFQATT, CDR2 SNEGSKA (reference sequence). This CDR3 has 13 residues. V trimming: 4 bases; J trimming: 7 bases; junction bases outside the gene matches: 9. The CDR3 coding sequence is TGCAGTGCTAACCAGGGGGGGGAACTTGAAGCTTTCTTT. It codes for CSANQGGELEAFF.

This sequence joins TRBV7-8 and TRBJ2-7, with D maybe TRBD1 (6 bases). The CDR3 consists of 16 residues. Germline values: CDR1 SGHVS, CDR2 FQNEAQ. V was clipped by 1 base and J by 1 base, with 14 bases between them. CDR3 sequence (DNA): TGTGCCAGCAGCTTAGGGACAGCGATGGGTTCCTACGAGCAGTACTTC. It is translated as CASSLGTAMGSYEQYF.

The V gene is TRBV15, the J gene TRBJ2-5; D remains ambiguous. Germline CDR1 reads LNHNV; CDR2 reads YYDKDF (reference sequence). Trimming left V 1 base short and J 2 bases short, with 11 bases between. The CDR3 runs to 15 residues. The CDR3 loop reads CATSRGGREQETQYF. The CDR3 coding sequence is TGTGCCACCAGCAGAGGTGGTAGGGAACAAGAGACCCAGTACTTC.

This clonotype was seen many times. The chain couples TRBV5-1 to TRBJ1-1; D is unresolved. Germline loops: CDR1 SGHRS, CDR2 YFSETQ. CDR3 size: 14 residues. V was clipped by 0 bases and J by 1 base, with 7 bases between them. Here the CDR3 reads CASSLGHRNTEAFF. The CDR3 DNA is TGCGCCAGCAGCTTGGGACACAGGAACACTGAAGCTTTCTTT.

This clonotype was seen a single time. The chain combines TRBV30 with TRBJ2-7; 10 bases agree with TRBD1. Germline assignment: CDR1 GTSNPN and CDR2 SVGIG (reference sequence). CDR3 length: 14 amino acids. V dropped 2 bases and J dropped 3; count of bases not matched to a gene: 4. This chain's CDR3 is CAWSRDRGIYEQYF. DNA for the CDR3: TGTGCCTGGAGTCGGGACAGGGGAATCTACGAGCAGTACTTC.

V is TRBV10-3 and J is TRBJ2-7, with TRBD2 identical over 7 bases. Germline-derived CDR1 and CDR2 are ENHRY and SYGVKD. V was clipped by 5 bases and J by 0 bases; unmatched bases: 4. This CDR3 comprises 14 residues. CDR3 protein: CAISRTSTSYEQYF. The DNA of the CDR3 is TGTGCCATCAGTCGGACTAGTACCTCCTACGAGCAGTACTTC.

This clonotype has only a few counts. The V and J genes are TRBV29-1 and TRBJ2-1; 8 bases map to TRBD2. Trimming cost V 2 bases and J 6 bases; bases outside gene matches: 15. CDR1 is SQVTM and CDR2 is ANQGSEA in the germline V gene. The CDR3 is 17 residues long. CDR3 bases: TGCAGCGTTGAACTAGGTCTGGCGGGAGGATGGGGCAATGAGCAGTTCTTC. Protein sequence: CSVELGLAGGWGNEQFF.

In its sample, this clonotype was seen a few times. V usage is TRBV4-2 and J usage is TRBJ1-3; D call uncertain. The CDR3 consists of 15 residues. Trimming stripped 1 base from V and 0 bases from J, with 7 bases between. Germline V gives CDR1 LGHNA, CDR2 YNFKEQ. The CDR3 bases are TGTGCCAGCAGCCAAGTTCCGTTCTCTGGAAACACCATATATTTT. This translates into CASSQVPFSGNTIYF.

There are many counts of this clonotype. The chain uses TRBV7-8 and TRBJ2-7; D is uncertain. Trimming pared 3 bases from V and 4 bases from J, leaving 13 bases between. Germline V lookup: CDR1 SGHVS, CDR2 FQNEAQ. The CDR3 has 14 amino acids. The CDR3 reads CASSFGHNYYEQYF. The CDR3 bases are TGTGCCAGCAGCTTCGGGCACAACTATTACGAGCAGTACTTC.

This clonotype was seen a few times. The rearrangement links TRBV24-1 to TRBJ2-1; weak D call: TRBD1 (6 bases). The V and J ends lost 4 bases and 12 bases respectively, with 12 bases between them. Germline-derived CDR1 and CDR2 are KGHDR and SFDVKD. The CDR3 has 12 amino acids. Here the CDR3 DNA reads TGTGCCACCAGTGAAGACAGGCCAGGGCAGTTCTTC. Amino acid sequence: CATSEDRPGQFF.

This chain connects TRBV5-1 to TRBJ2-5; D gene unclear. CDR1 is SGHRS and CDR2 is YFSETQ in the germline V gene. V was trimmed by 0 bases and J by 1 base, leaving 7 bases between them. The CDR3 consists of 14 residues. The CDR3: CASSLGHPQETQYF. The CDR3, as DNA: TGCGCCAGCAGCTTGGGACACCCCCAAGAGACCCAGTACTTC.

The chain employs TRBV7-8 and TRBJ1-1; possible D gene TRBD1, 5 bases. The germline V gene encodes CDR1 SGHVS and CDR2 FQNEAQ. This CDR3 has 16 amino acids. Trimming removed 3 bases at V and 5 bases at J, with 19 bases between. In nucleotides, the CDR3 is TGTGCCAGCAGCTTTATGGGGGGAGAGGTAGATACTGAAGCTTTCTTT. Encoded protein: CASSFMGGEVDTEAFF.

This clonotype was recorded many times. This chain joins TRBV7-2 and TRBJ2-7; 13 bases align to TRBD2. V trimming: 5 bases; J trimming: 1 base; junction bases outside the gene matches: 8. Germline CDR1 SGHTA, CDR2 FQGNSA. The CDR3 loop spans 17 amino acids. Here the CDR3 reads CASSLLLAGGMSYEQYF. CDR3 nucleotide sequence: TGTGCCAGCAGCCTTTTACTAGCGGGGGGGATGTCCTACGAGCAGTACTTC.

This clonotype was seen only a few times. V usage is TRBV15 and J usage is TRBJ2-7; D is possibly TRBD2 (6 bases). CDR3 length: 14 residues. The germline CDR1 and CDR2 sequences are LNHNV and YYDKDF (reference sequence). Trimming shortened V by 0 bases and J by 0 bases, and 6 bases separated the two germline ends. CDR3 in DNA: TGTGCCACCAGCAGAGACGGGGGCTCCTACGAGCAGTACTTC. Translating it yields CATSRDGGSYEQYF. The entire variable domain, with the rest obtained from reference TRBV15 and TRBJ2-7, is as follows: DAMVIQNPRYQVTQFGKPVTLSCSQTLNHNVMYWYQQKSSQAPKLLFHYYDKDFNNEADTPDNFQSRRPNTSFCFLDIRSPGLGDTAMYLCATSRDGGSYEQYFGPGTRLTVT.

This clonotype was observed a handful of times. The chain carries TRBV9 and TRBJ2-5; perhaps TRBD1 as D (6 bases). Germline CDR1 reads SGDLS; CDR2 reads YYNGEE. This CDR3 has 14 residues. The germline V and J ends were trimmed by 4 bases and 0 bases, with 10 bases remaining between them. CDR3 sequence: CASSLRDNQETQYF. The CDR3 coding sequence is TGTGCCAGCAGCCTAAGGGACAACCAAGAGACCCAGTACTTC.

This clonotype was observed a handful of times. The chain uses TRBV24-1 and TRBJ2-1; the match to TRBD2 covers 9 bases. The CDR3 is 13 amino acids. Germline values: CDR1 KGHDR, CDR2 SFDVKD. V was pared by 8 bases and J by 12 bases, with 10 bases of the junction left unmatched. Here the CDR3 reads CATKGTSPPGQFF. The DNA for the CDR3 is TGTGCCACCAAGGGGACTAGCCCTCCAGGGCAGTTCTTC.

This clonotype has a count of ten or more. The chain has TRBV12-3 or TRBV12-4 and TRBJ2-7; no clear D. The CDR3 runs 13 residues. The V and J ends lost 4 bases and 2 bases respectively, with 9 bases between them. The CDR3 coding sequence is TGTGCCAGCAGTTCGTCCTCTGCCTACGAGCAGTACTTC. Translation: CASSSSSAYEQYF.

This clonotype has just a few counts. The V gene is TRBV20-1, the J gene TRBJ1-2; 8 positions match TRBD1. Per germline, CDR1 DFQATT and CDR2 SNEGSKA (reference sequence). V lost 3 bases, J lost 1 base, and 4 bases stayed unmatched. This CDR3 contains 14 residues. CDR3 residues: CSASGGQDNYGYTF. The CDR3 DNA is TGCAGTGCTAGTGGGGGACAGGATAACTATGGCTACACCTTC.

The gene calls are TRBV7-2 and TRBJ1-2; D perhaps matches TRBD1 (5 bases). Germline CDR1 reads SGHTA; CDR2 reads FQGNSA. The CDR3 has 14 residues. The V end was cut by 5 bases, the J end by 5 bases, with 15 bases between. The CDR3 sequence is CASSPRDGLYGYTF. DNA of the CDR3: TGTGCCAGCAGCCCCCGGGACGGGCTTTATGGCTACACCTTC.